The clone carrying this T cell receptor (beta chain) has just a few counts. The sample originates from a study of T-cell memory formation after mild COVID-19. TCRdb called the 5' RACE reads again in MiXCR, with one record for every CDR3 protein. The sample gives 400,000 or so distinct CDR3 sequences, 20% to 25% of which show up once; under 15% is in the top ten. Trimming took 0 bases from V and 6 from J, leaving 8 bases between them. Germline assignment: CDR1 ENHRY and CDR2 SYGVKD. The CDR3 has 14 residues. Sequences were obtained from PBMCs or a T cell subset sorted from them (not recorded which). The sequence was collected from an adult woman who had mild COVID-19 (a few samples of this study predate the infection). Cell type and time point are not known. V and J are TRBV10-3 and TRBJ2-2; D gene ambiguous. The CDR3 nucleotides read TGTGCCATCAGTGAGTCGAACGCTTCCGGGGAGCTGTTTTTT. Its protein is CAISESNASGELFF.